Following are 2 T cell receptor beta chains from one sample sequenced in a study of T cell clones after liver transplantation (dated by TCRdb to between 2018 and 2021). The receptor library was made with the immunoSEQ multiplex PCR assay. The table comes from immuneACCESS by way of TCRdb, which keeps in-frame sequences with V and J called. Part of the clones is missing from these tables; in studies checked, under half for an unresolved V gene and the rest for unknown reasons. Counted in this sample were fewer than 20,000 clones; approximately 90% of them appeared once. Together, the top ten hold 10% to 15% of the sample. Source: CD8+ T cells from blood, taken 45 to 46 months after liver transplant. These receptors originate from a human patient who received a liver transplant. Some T cells present after a transplant may be cells of the graft donor.

This chain links TRBV2 with TRBJ2-1, with a possible D match to TRBD2 (6 bases). CDR1 is SNHLY, CDR2 FYNNEI, per germline. Trimming shortened V by 3 bases and J by 3 bases, and 12 bases separated the two germline ends. The CDR3 runs to 15 residues. The CDR3, as DNA: TGTGCCAGCAGTGATCCCGGGAGCCTCTACAATGAGCAGTTCTTC. Its protein is CASSDPGSLYNEQFF.

The chain has TRBV27 and TRBJ1-2; 8 positions agree with TRBD1. Germline V gene sequence: CDR1 MNHEY, CDR2 SMNVEV (reference sequence). The CDR3 consists of 12 residues. V was pared by 6 bases and J by 10 bases, with 7 bases of the junction left unmatched. The chain's CDR3 is CASSIRGQAYTF. DNA of the CDR3: TGTGCCAGCAGCATCAGGGGGCAGGCCTACACCTTC.